One sample yielded the 24 T cell receptor beta chains listed below, sequenced in a study of T cells in Graves' hyperthyroidism and ophthalmopathy. Amplification targeted TCR beta CDR3 regions from RNA transcripts. The TCR CDR3 was amplified in a first-round RT-PCR using the HTBI primer set. TCRdb passed the multiplex PCR reads through MiXCR, listing each CDR3 protein once. This repertoire shows about 320,000 distinct CDR3 sequences, about 15% found once; its top ten account for around 35%. The sequencing input was blood. The receptors derive from a man between 25 and 39 years old with Graves' hyperthyroidism.

Only a few counts were recorded for this clonotype. V usage is TRBV20-1 and J usage is TRBJ2-7; either TRBD1 or TRBD2 may fit D (5 bases each). CDR1 is DFQATT and CDR2 is SNEGSKA in the germline V gene (reference sequence). This CDR3 comprises 13 residues. The ends were cut back, 4 bases at V and 1 base at J, with 11 bases in the middle. The CDR3 is CSAKRGDSYEQYF. The DNA of the CDR3 is TGCAGTGCTAAACGAGGGGATTCCTACGAGCAGTACTTC.

This clonotype came up many times. The chain is built from TRBV6-1 and TRBJ1-1; the D gene is possibly TRBD1 (5 bases). The germline gives CDR1 MNHNS, CDR2 SASEGT. The CDR3 consists of 15 residues. Trimming stripped 2 bases from V and 6 bases from J, with 16 bases between. The CDR3 sequence: CASSEFISGVSEAFF. The CDR3 DNA is TGTGCCAGCAGTGAATTTATTTCGGGGGTTTCTGAAGCTTTCTTT.

Regarding this clonotype: This sequence may be a read error, since a much larger clone differs from it by one base. The gene calls are TRBV19 and TRBJ1-1; a weak D match, TRBD1 (6 bases). The CDR3 loop spans 14 amino acids. Germline CDR1 and CDR2: LNHDA and SQIVND (reference sequence). CDR3 region: CASKRNREGTGAFF. CDR3 DNA sequence: TGTGCCAGTAAGCGGAACAGGGAGGGCACTGGAGCTTTCTTT. The full variable domain, completed using reference TRBV19 and TRBJ1-1, is DGGITQSPKYLFRKEGQNVTLSCEQNLNHDAMYWYRQDPGQGLRLIYYSQIVNDFQKGDIAEGYSVSREKKESFPLTVTSAQKNPTAFYLCASKRNREGTGAFFGQGTRLTVV.

This clonotype was seen at least ten times. The DNA for the CDR3 is TGTGCCAGCAGCTTAGAGGCGGGAGGAAGAGGCGAGCAGTACTTC. Encoded protein: CASSLEAGGRGEQYF. The gene calls are TRBV11-2 and TRBJ2-7; 8 bases line up with TRBD2. The CDR3 spans 15 residues. Trimming took 0 bases from V and 6 from J; bases not matched to a gene: 7. Germline V CDR1 and CDR2: SGHAT, FQNNGV.

This clonotype was seen repeatedly, ten times or more. The J gene is TRBJ1-1, the V gene TRBV6-2 or TRBV6-3; D call uncertain. Trimming removed 4 bases from V and 0 bases from J, with 15 bases in between. CDR3 length: 16 amino acids. Germline lookup yields CDR1 MNHEY and CDR2 SVGEGT. This chain's CDR3 is CASSSVIPRMNTEAFF. CDR3 DNA: TGTGCCAGCAGTTCCGTGATCCCTAGGATGAACACTGAAGCTTTCTTT.

This clonotype occurred a few times. V usage is TRBV3-1 and J usage is TRBJ1-3; weak D call: TRBD1 (5 bases). Trimming removed 2 bases at V and 0 bases at J, with 17 bases between. In germline, CDR1 is LGHDT, CDR2 YNNKEL (reference sequence). This CDR3 region has 18 residues. The CDR3 DNA reads as TGTGCCAGCAGCCAACGAACTACAGGTCTCGTCTCTGGAAACACCATATATTTT. Its translation is CASSQRTTGLVSGNTIYF.

The rearrangement links TRBV30 to TRBJ1-6; D ambiguous. Germline V gives CDR1 GTSNPN, CDR2 SVGIG (reference sequence). The CDR3 sequence is 14 residues long. Deletions cut 2 bases from V and 9 bases from J, with 14 bases between. In DNA, the CDR3 is TGTGCCTGGAGTTTACCAGCGACGGGTTCACCCCTCCACTTT. This encodes CAWSLPATGSPLHF.

This clonotype turned up a few times. The V and J genes are TRBV10-3 and TRBJ1-1; the D is unclear. CDR1 ENHRY and CDR2 SYGVKD come from the germline V gene. Between the trimmed V and J ends, which lost 6 bases and 0 bases, there was a span of 8 bases. This CDR3 is built from 13 residues. The CDR3 sequence is CAIRGKMNTEAFF. The CDR3 region has the DNA TGTGCCATCAGGGGGAAAATGAACACTGAAGCTTTCTTT.

This clonotype was detected a few times. The V call is TRBV12-3 or TRBV12-4, the J call TRBJ1-2; weak D call: TRBD1 (6 bases). The V end was cut by 3 bases, the J end by 7 bases, with 12 bases between. CDR3 length equals 13 residues. CDR3 DNA: TGTGCCAGCAGTTTGTGGGGGGCGGTTGGCTACACCTTC. Translating gives CASSLWGAVGYTF.

In this sample, this clonotype turned up a few times. The rearrangement uses TRBV5-1 and TRBJ2-4; no clear D gene. The length of the CDR3 is 14 residues. Germline V gives CDR1 SGHRS, CDR2 YFSETQ. V was clipped by 0 bases and J by 8 bases, with 12 bases between them. CDR3 bases: TGCGCCAGCAGCTTGGCCAGAAGGCAGGACATTCAGTACTTC. Its translation is CASSLARRQDIQYF.

The chain combines TRBV20-1 with TRBJ2-3, with TRBD2 matching over 8 bases. The length of the CDR3 is 15 residues. Germline assignment: CDR1 DFQATT and CDR2 SNEGSKA (reference sequence). Germline trimming cut 5 bases from V and 1 base from J; bases unmatched to any gene: 8. This CDR3 reads CSARRPGLGTDTQYF. The CDR3 nucleotides read TGCAGTGCTCGACGCCCGGGACTAGGCACAGATACGCAGTATTTT.

This clonotype has more than one count but fewer than ten. This sequence joins TRBV30 and TRBJ1-5; no firm D call. The CDR3 runs 13 residues. V dropped 4 bases and J dropped 4 bases, with 11 bases sitting between them. CDR1 GTSNPN and CDR2 SVGIG come from the germline V gene (reference sequence). CDR3 nucleotides: TGTGCCTGGAATATCGGCGGGAATCAGCCCCAGCATTTT. Amino acid sequence: CAWNIGGNQPQHF.

This clonotype was seen many times. V and J are TRBV28 and TRBJ2-7, with 7 bases fitting TRBD1. Germline CDR1 MDHEN, CDR2 SYDVKM. The CDR3 runs to 13 residues. The trim removed 7 bases at V and 9 bases at J, leaving 12 bases unmatched. The CDR3 sequence is CASTLTGARTQYF. DNA of the CDR3: TGTGCCAGCACTCTCACAGGGGCCCGAACGCAGTACTTC.

This chain connects TRBV20-1 to TRBJ2-6, with D possibly being TRBD1 (6 bases). Trimming pared 0 bases from V and 4 bases from J, leaving 13 bases between. The CDR3 loop spans 16 amino acids. The V gene's germline CDR1 is DFQATT and CDR2 SNEGSKA (reference sequence). Here the CDR3 DNA reads TGCAGTGCTAGAGATCAACTAGGACAGGGGGCCAACGTCCTGACTTTC. The encoded protein is CSARDQLGQGANVLTF.

In its sample, this clonotype was seen many times. The chain uses TRBV18 and TRBJ2-1, with D unclear. The ends were cut back, 2 bases at V and 5 bases at J, with 13 bases in the middle. The CDR3 is 15 residues long. The germline gives CDR1 KGHSH, CDR2 LQKENI. This CDR3 reads CASSPSPGFHNEQFF. The DNA of the CDR3 is TGTGCCAGCTCACCATCCCCGGGTTTCCACAATGAGCAGTTCTTC. The entire variable domain, with the rest obtained from reference TRBV18 and TRBJ2-1, is as follows: NAGVMQNPRHLVRRRGQEARLRCSPMKGHSHVYWYRQLPEEGLKFMVYLQKENIIDESGMPKERFSAEFPKEGPSILRIQQVVRGDSAAYFCASSPSPGFHNEQFFGPGTRLTVL.

There are a few counts of this clonotype. Just one base apart from a much larger clone, this may be a read error. The CDR3 coding sequence is TGTGCCATCAGAACTGAGGAGTCCTCCTACGTGCAGTACTTC. Protein product: CAIRTEESSYVQYF. This chain connects TRBV10-3 to TRBJ2-7; D call uncertain. CDR1 and CDR2 (germline): ENHRY, SYGVKD. This CDR3 contains 14 residues.

This clonotype was recorded at least ten times. This chain joins TRBV14 and TRBJ1-1; D not certain. Germline V CDR1 and CDR2: SGHDN, FVKESK. V dropped 0 bases and J dropped 5 bases, with 7 bases sitting between them. This CDR3 comprises 13 residues. The CDR3 here is CASSQERQTEAFF. In DNA form, the CDR3 reads TGTGCCAGCAGCCAAGAACGCCAAACTGAAGCTTTCTTT.

The chain is built from TRBV6-5 and TRBJ2-2; D remains ambiguous. The CDR3 totals 15 residues. V was clipped by 0 bases and J by 0 bases, with 5 bases between them. Germline V gene data show CDR1 as MNHEY and CDR2 as SVGAGI. CDR3 loop: CASSYSPSNTGELFF. As DNA, the CDR3 is TGTGCCAGCAGTTACTCTCCCTCGAACACCGGGGAGCTGTTTTTT.

The chain couples TRBV30 to TRBJ2-1; TRBD1 might be the D (5 bases). The CDR3 is 13 amino acids. CDR1 is GTSNPN, CDR2 SVGIG, per germline (reference sequence). The V gene lost 3 bases and the J gene lost 7 bases, with 13 bases spanning the gap. The CDR3 protein is CAWSRQLQNEQFF. The CDR3 nucleotides read TGTGCCTGGAGCCGACAGCTGCAGAATGAGCAGTTCTTC.

The chain carries TRBV20-1 and TRBJ1-1; D gene uncertain. The germline gives CDR1 DFQATT, CDR2 SNEGSKA (reference sequence). The CDR3 sequence is 11 residues long. Trimming cost V 1 base and J 10 bases, with 10 bases left between them. The CDR3 nucleotides read TGCAGTGCTAGAGTGGGAAGGGTAGCTTTCTTT. Amino acid sequence: CSARVGRVAFF.

The table lists this clonotype with many counts. This rearrangement joins TRBV11-3 to TRBJ2-5; TRBD1 agrees at 7 bases. Germline loops: CDR1 SGHNT, CDR2 YENEEA. The CDR3 extends over 13 amino acids. V lost 5 bases to trimming and J lost 1 base; unmatched junction nucleotides: 1. The CDR3 is CASSDRVQETQYF. The CDR3 coding sequence is TGTGCCAGCAGCGACAGGGTCCAAGAGACCCAGTACTTC.

This clonotype was counted many times. The chain recombines TRBV6-1 with TRBJ2-2; the D is unclear. The V end lost 3 bases, the J end lost 5 bases, and 16 bases lay between the germline ends. Germline-derived CDR1 and CDR2 are MNHNS and SASEGT. The CDR3 has 16 amino acids. The CDR3 sequence: CASSESWTAVTGELFF. CDR3 DNA: TGTGCCAGCAGTGAGAGTTGGACGGCCGTTACCGGGGAGCTGTTTTTT.

This clonotype has a count of ten or more. The chain combines TRBV12-3 or TRBV12-4 with TRBJ2-3, with TRBD2 as a possible D gene (5 bases). The length of the CDR3 is 13 residues. V was pared by 6 bases and J by 4 bases, with 11 bases between. The CDR3 DNA is TGTGCCAGCAGCCTTCGGGGTGCAGATACGCAGTATTTT. Residues: CASSLRGADTQYF.

This clonotype was seen a few times. The chain links TRBV7-9 to TRBJ1-1; D is ambiguous. V lost 3 bases and J lost 2, with 7 bases in between. The CDR3 is made up of 13 amino acids. Germline assignment: CDR1 SEHNR and CDR2 FQNEAQ (reference sequence). This chain's CDR3 is CASSFSFNTEAFF. The CDR3 nucleotides read TGTGCCAGCAGCTTTTCGTTTAACACTGAAGCTTTCTTT.